The 15 T cell receptor beta chains presented below share a single source sample, sequenced in a study of blood T cell repertoires in COVID-19. Clones were sequenced by immunoSEQ multiplex PCR, and TCRdb holds only the in-frame ones, with some missing. The data show 70,000 to 90,000 clones, with roughly 85% seen just once and about an eighth held by the top ten. Sequences were obtained from peripheral blood. These receptors were obtained from a human donor in a cohort sampled during active COVID-19.

The chain has TRBV7-2 and TRBJ2-2; the match to TRBD1 covers 7 bases. Trimming took 1 base from V and 8 from J; bases not matched to a gene: 4. CDR1 SGHTA and CDR2 FQGNSA come from the germline V gene. The CDR3 spans 14 residues. CDR3 in amino acids: CASSLVTGSGELFF. CDR3 sequence (DNA): TGTGCCAGCAGCTTAGTGACAGGGTCAGGGGAGCTGTTTTTT.

The rearrangement uses TRBV7-9 and TRBJ2-1, with D hard to call. V gave up 7 bases and J gave up 7 bases, with 8 bases separating them. The CDR3 has 11 amino acids. Per germline, CDR1 SEHNR and CDR2 FQNEAQ (reference sequence). As DNA, the CDR3 is TGTGCCAGCATCCTACAGAATGAGCAGTTCTTC. It is translated as CASILQNEQFF.

There are a few counts of this clone. The CDR3 DNA sequence: TGTGCCAGCAGCGTTAGCGGGAGCTCCTACAATGAGCAGTTCTTC. The encoded protein is CASSVSGSSYNEQFF. This chain connects TRBV2 to TRBJ2-1; 9 bases align to TRBD2. The CDR3 sequence is 15 residues long. With V trimmed by 6 bases and J by 0 bases, 3 bases remained unmatched. Per germline, CDR1 SNHLY and CDR2 FYNNEI.

CDR3: CASSQAAAGSNQPQHF. CDR3 DNA: TGTGCCAGCAGCCAAGCCGCAGCGGGCAGCAATCAGCCCCAGCATTTT. The rearrangement links TRBV3-1 (or the pseudogene TRBV3-2) to TRBJ1-5; D not resolved. The CDR3 spans 16 residues. Trimming stripped 1 base from V and 1 base from J, with 11 bases between. CDR1 is LGHDT, CDR2 YNNKEL, per germline (reference sequence).

This clone was seen a handful of times. The chain couples TRBV2 to TRBJ2-1, with D possibly being TRBD1 (5 bases). V lost 8 bases and J lost 3, with 14 bases in between. Per the germline V gene, CDR1 is SNHLY and CDR2 is FYNNEI. The CDR3 loop spans 14 amino acids. In DNA form, the CDR3 reads TGTGCCAGCTCCAGGGAAACAGGCTACAATGAGCAGTTCTTC. It is translated as CASSRETGYNEQFF.

The chain joins TRBV6-5 to TRBJ1-4; 9 nucleotides agree with TRBD1. Per the germline V gene, CDR1 is MNHEY and CDR2 is SVGAGI. V dropped 10 bases and J dropped 7; count of bases not matched to a gene: 7. The length of the CDR3 is 13 residues. As DNA, the CDR3 is TGTGCCACCTTGGGGACAGGGTTTGAAAAACTGTTTTTT. This encodes CATLGTGFEKLFF.

V and J are TRBV2 and TRBJ1-6; perhaps TRBD1 as D (6 bases). V was cut by 1 base and J by 10 bases, with 11 bases left in between. Germline CDR1 and CDR2: SNHLY and FYNNEI. CDR3 size: 14 residues. CDR3 residues: CASSEVTGRSPLHF. The DNA of the CDR3 is TGTGCCAGCAGTGAAGTTACAGGGCGGTCACCCCTCCACTTT.

This clone was counted once. CDR3 coding DNA: TGTGCCACCAGTGAGGGGACTCGCACAGATACGCAGTATTTT. It translates to CATSEGTRTDTQYF. V gene TRBV24-1 combines with J gene TRBJ2-3; D perhaps matches TRBD2 (6 bases). The CDR3 runs to 14 residues. Germline CDR1 KGHDR, CDR2 SFDVKD. V lost 4 bases and J lost 1, with 8 bases in between.

The gene calls are TRBV7-9 and TRBJ2-3, with unresolved D. Trimming left V 2 bases short and J 2 bases short, with 11 bases between. The V gene's germline CDR1 is SEHNR and CDR2 FQNEAQ (reference sequence). This CDR3 contains 15 residues. CDR3 sequence: CASSLPGTVTDTQYF. The CDR3 DNA sequence: TGTGCCAGCAGCTTACCGGGTACGGTCACAGATACGCAGTATTTT.

This clone was observed a few times. The chain is built from TRBV2 and TRBJ1-4; D is uncertain. Germline values: CDR1 SNHLY, CDR2 FYNNEI. The ends were cut back, 6 bases at V and 7 bases at J, with 9 bases in the middle. The CDR3 runs 12 residues. CDR3 in DNA: TGTGCCAGCAGGCCAGTCACTGAAAAACTGTTTTTT. As protein: CASRPVTEKLFF.

The V gene is TRBV19, the J gene TRBJ1-1, with D unresolved. Trimming shortened V by 2 bases and J by 4 bases, and 20 bases separated the two germline ends. Germline V gene sequence: CDR1 LNHDA, CDR2 SQIVND (reference sequence). CDR3 size: 17 residues. In DNA, the CDR3 is TGTGCCAGTAGTATATCCCCCGGTCGCGGATTGGGCACTGAAGCTTTCTTT. Translation gives CASSISPGRGLGTEAFF.

The V gene is TRBV27, the J gene TRBJ2-7, with 7 nucleotides matching TRBD2. Germline CDR1 is MNHEY and CDR2 is SMNVEV (reference sequence). CDR3 length equals 15 residues. V was pared by 3 bases and J by 5 bases, with 10 bases of the junction left unmatched. CDR3 DNA: TGTGCCAGCAGTTTGGTGGCGGGAGAAATCGACGAGCAGTACTTC. Translation: CASSLVAGEIDEQYF.

The rearrangement joins TRBV4-3 to TRBJ1-1; D not resolved. Germline CDR1 is LGHNA and CDR2 is YSLEER. V dropped 1 base and J dropped 3 bases, with 9 bases sitting between them. CDR3 length: 14 amino acids. The CDR3: CASSQVSGYTEAFF. CDR3 bases: TGCGCCAGCAGCCAAGTGTCGGGTTACACTGAAGCTTTCTTT.

CDR3 residues: CASSLDLPGVETQYF. The CDR3 region has the DNA TGTGCCAGCAGCTTAGATCTCCCAGGCGTCGAGACCCAGTACTTC. The V call is TRBV11-2, the J call TRBJ2-5; D is unclear. Germline CDR1 and CDR2: SGHAT and FQNNGV. The CDR3 has 15 amino acids. V lost 0 bases and J lost 5, with 13 bases in between. Combining the CDR3 with reference TRBV11-2 and TRBJ2-5 gives the whole variable domain EAGVAQSPRYKIIEKRQSVAFWCNPISGHATLYWYQQILGQGPKLLIQFQNNGVVDDSQLPKDRFSAERLKGVDSTLKIQPAKLEDSAVYLCASSLDLPGVETQYFGPGTRLLVL.

This clone appeared once. The V and J genes are TRBV4-1 and TRBJ2-3, with 10 bases aligning to TRBD1. The length of the CDR3 is 17 residues. Germline CDR1 reads MGHRA; CDR2 reads YSYEKL. Losses at the gene ends were 1 base for V and 5 bases for J; bases not matched to a gene: 9. The CDR3 loop is CASSQVWGQGRVDTQYF. The DNA for the CDR3 is TGCGCCAGCAGCCAAGTGTGGGGACAGGGGAGGGTAGATACGCAGTATTTT.